This T cell receptor (beta chain) originates from a study of cytomegalovirus exposure and HLA in healthy donors. The germline gives CDR1 SGDLS, CDR2 YYNGEE. The CDR3 runs 14 residues. V trimming: 1 base; J trimming: 8 bases; junction bases outside the gene matches: 4. PCR involved 60 Vbeta and 13 Jbeta primers. Sequencing used immunoSEQ multiplex PCR; TCRdb keeps in-frame clones, though not all of them. The data show approximately 140,000 clones, approximately 83% seen once. This rearrangement joins TRBV9 to TRBJ2-1; 9 positions agree with TRBD2. Material: PBMCs. This TCR was sampled from a man aged 35-49 years in good health and CMV-seropositive. In DNA, the CDR3 is TGTGCCAGCAGCGTATTTAGCGGGAGCGATGAGCAGTTCTTC. It translates to CASSVFSGSDEQFF.